This T cell receptor (beta chain) originates from a study of T cells in Graves' hyperthyroidism and ophthalmopathy. On the basis of clinical symptoms, serum thyroxine and TRAb, thyroid ultrasound and orbital computed tomography, diagnoses were made. This CDR3 is 14 amino acids long. From germline, CDR1 is SGDLS and CDR2 YYNGEE. Trimming cost V 2 bases and J 5 bases, with 11 bases left between them. Researchers took RNA transcripts and amplified the TCR beta CDR3 regions from them. HTBI primers were the set used in a first-round RT-PCR of the TCR CDR3. TCRdb recomputed calls from the multiplex PCR reads with MiXCR, one row per CDR3 protein. The sample includes 250,000 to 350,000 distinct CDR3 sequences, 20% to 25% of them seen just once.

The sequenced sample consisted of blood. The rearrangement links TRBV9 to TRBJ2-1, with D uncertain. This sequence originates from a young man with Graves' ophthalmopathy. Here the CDR3 reads CASSVGGQNNEQFF. The CDR3 nucleotides read TGTGCCAGCAGCGTTGGCGGCCAGAACAATGAGCAGTTCTTC.